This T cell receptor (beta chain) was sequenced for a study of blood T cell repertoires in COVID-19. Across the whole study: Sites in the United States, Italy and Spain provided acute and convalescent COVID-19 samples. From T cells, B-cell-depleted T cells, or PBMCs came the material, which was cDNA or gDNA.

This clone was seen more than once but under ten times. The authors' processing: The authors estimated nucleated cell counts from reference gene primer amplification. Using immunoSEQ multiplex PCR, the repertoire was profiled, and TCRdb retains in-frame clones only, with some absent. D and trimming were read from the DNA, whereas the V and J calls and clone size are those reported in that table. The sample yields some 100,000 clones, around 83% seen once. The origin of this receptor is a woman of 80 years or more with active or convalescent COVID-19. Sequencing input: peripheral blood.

In DNA form, the CDR3 reads TGTGCCAGCAGCCCGGGACAGAAGGCCGGGGCCAACGTCCTGACTTTC. Amino acid sequence: CASSPGQKAGANVLTF. V is TRBV5-5 and J is TRBJ2-6, with TRBD1 matching 7 bases. The CDR3 is made up of 16 amino acids. The V gene end was trimmed by 4 bases and the J gene end by 4 bases; junction bases not matched to a gene: 8. Germline V CDR1 and CDR2: SGHKS, YYEKEE (reference sequence).